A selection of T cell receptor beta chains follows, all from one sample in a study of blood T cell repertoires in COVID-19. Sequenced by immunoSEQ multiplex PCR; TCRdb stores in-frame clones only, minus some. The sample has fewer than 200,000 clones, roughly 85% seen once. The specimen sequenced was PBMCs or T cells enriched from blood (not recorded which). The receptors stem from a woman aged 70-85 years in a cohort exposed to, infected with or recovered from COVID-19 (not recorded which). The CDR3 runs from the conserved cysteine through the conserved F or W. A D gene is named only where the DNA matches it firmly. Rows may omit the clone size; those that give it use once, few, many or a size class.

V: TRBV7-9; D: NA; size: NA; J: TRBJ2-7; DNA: TGTGCCAGCAGCAGAGCCGGGACATTAACCTACGAGCAGTACTTC; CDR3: CASSRAGTLTYEQYF
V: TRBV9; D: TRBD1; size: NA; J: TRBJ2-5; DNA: TGTGCCAGCAGCCTCCGGGACAGGGGATACCAAGAGACCCAGTACTTC; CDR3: CASSLRDRGYQETQYF
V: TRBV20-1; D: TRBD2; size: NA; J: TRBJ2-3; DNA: TGCAGTGCTAGTTGGTACCTAGCGGGAGTTACGCAGTATTTT; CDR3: CSASWYLAGVTQYF
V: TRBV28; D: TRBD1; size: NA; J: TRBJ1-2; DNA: TGTGCCAGCAGGTCCGGGACAGGTCCTAACTATGGCTACACCTTC; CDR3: CASRSGTGPNYGYTF
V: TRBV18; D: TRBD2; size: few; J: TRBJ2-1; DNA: TGTGCCAGCTCACCCCGACTAGCGGGAGGCCCGGGGGGTTACAATGAGCAGTTCTTC; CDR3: CASSPRLAGGPGGYNEQFF
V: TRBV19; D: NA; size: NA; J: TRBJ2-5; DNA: TGTGCCAGTAGTGCAGGGCTTGGGGGGAAGACCCAGTACTTC; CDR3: CASSAGLGGKTQYF
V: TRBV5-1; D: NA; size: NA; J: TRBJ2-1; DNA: TGCGCCAGCAGCTTGGGTGGCAGGAATGAGCAGTTCTTC; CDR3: CASSLGGRNEQFF
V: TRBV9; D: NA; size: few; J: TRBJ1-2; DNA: TGTGCCAGCAGCGTAGAGCGTGGCTACACCTTC; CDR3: CASSVERGYTF
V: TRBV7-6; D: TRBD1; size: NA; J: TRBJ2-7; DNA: TGTGCCAGCAGCTTAGGTGCAGGACAGGGCCGAGGCGCGCAGTACTTC; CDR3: CASSLGAGQGRGAQYF
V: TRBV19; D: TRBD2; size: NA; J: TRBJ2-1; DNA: TGTGCCAGTAGTGCCTGGACTAGCGGGCGTAGAGGGGGCGAGCAGTTCTTC; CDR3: CASSAWTSGRRGGEQFF
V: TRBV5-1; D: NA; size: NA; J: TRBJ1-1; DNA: TGCGCCAGCAGCTTGGCCGGGAGCACTGAAGCTTTCTTT; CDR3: CASSLAGSTEAFF
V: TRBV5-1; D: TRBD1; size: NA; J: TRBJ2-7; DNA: TGCGCCAGCAGCTTGGCCGGGACAGGGGCTCAGGAGCAGTACTTC; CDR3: CASSLAGTGAQEQYF
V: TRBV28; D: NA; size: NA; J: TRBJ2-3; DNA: TGTGCCAGCATAGGCCAGGGGAGCACAGATACGCAGTATTTT; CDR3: CASIGQGSTDTQYF
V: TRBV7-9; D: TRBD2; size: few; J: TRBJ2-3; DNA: TGTGCCAGCAGCTTATCCGCTAGCGGGAGTGCCGATACGCAGTATTTT; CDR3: CASSLSASGSADTQYF
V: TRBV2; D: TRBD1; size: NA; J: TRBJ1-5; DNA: TGTGCCAGCAGTGAGACAGGGGGCGATCAGCCCCAGCATTTT; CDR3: CASSETGGDQPQHF
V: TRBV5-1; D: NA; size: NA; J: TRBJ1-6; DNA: TGCGCCAGCAGCTTGGGGTCAGGGTTGTTTCGTTCACCCCTCCACTTT; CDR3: CASSLGSGLFRSPLHF
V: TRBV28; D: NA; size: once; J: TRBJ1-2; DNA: TGTGCCAGCAGTCCTCCCTGGGAGGGGGGCTACACCTTC; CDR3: CASSPPWEGGYTF
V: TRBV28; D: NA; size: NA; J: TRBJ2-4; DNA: TGTGCCAGCAGTCCAGGAACAGGGATTCAGTACTTC; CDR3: CASSPGTGIQYF
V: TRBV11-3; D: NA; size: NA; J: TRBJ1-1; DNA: TGTGCCAGCAGCTTAGATCGACAGTTCGAAGCTTTCTTT; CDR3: CASSLDRQFEAFF
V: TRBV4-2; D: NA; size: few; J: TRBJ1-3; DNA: TGTGCCAGCAGCCAAGACCGGCACAGCCGAAACACCATATATTTT; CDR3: CASSQDRHSRNTIYF
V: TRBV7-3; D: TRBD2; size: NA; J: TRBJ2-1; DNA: TGTGCCAGCAGCTCTCCTAGCGGGAGCGCTGCGGGTCCCTACAATGAGCAGTTCTTC; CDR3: CASSSPSGSAAGPYNEQFF
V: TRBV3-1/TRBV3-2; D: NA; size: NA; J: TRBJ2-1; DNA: TGTGCCAGCAGCCAAGGTGGGCGGGGCGCCTACAATGAGCAGTTCTTC; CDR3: CASSQGGRGAYNEQFF
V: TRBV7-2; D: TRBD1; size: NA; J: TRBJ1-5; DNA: TGTGCCAGCAGCTTCAGGGGGGACAATCAGCCCCAGCATTTT; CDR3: CASSFRGDNQPQHF
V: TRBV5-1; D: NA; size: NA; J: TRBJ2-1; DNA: TGCGCCAGCAGCTTGGGGGAGGGGGCCTACAATGAGCAGTTCTTC; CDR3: CASSLGEGAYNEQFF
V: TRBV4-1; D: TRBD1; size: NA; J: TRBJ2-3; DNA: TGCGCCAGCAGCCAAGAAAGGACAGGGTCTACGCAGTATTTT; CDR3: CASSQERTGSTQYF
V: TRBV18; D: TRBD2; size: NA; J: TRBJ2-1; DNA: TGTGCCAGCTCACTCGGACTAGCGGTAAATACTGAGCAGTTCTTC; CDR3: CASSLGLAVNTEQFF